This is a list of T cell receptor beta chains from one sample in a study of post-analysis software for immune sequencing data. TCRdb processed the PCR reads anew with MiXCR; each CDR3 protein has one entry. The data contain some 370,000 distinct CDR3 sequences, less than 40% of them singletons. The material sequenced was blood. The receptors come from a girl between 5 and 17 years old with multiple sclerosis. CDR3s include the opening cysteine and the closing phenylalanine or tryptophan. A D gene is named only where the DNA matches it firmly. A clone size is listed for some rows: how often the clone was seen (once, few, many), or a class if it is expanded.

v_call	cdr3_length	d_call	j_call	clone_size	cdr3_aa	cdr3_nt
TRBV12-3/TRBV12-4	15	TRBD1	TRBJ2-1	few	CASNPTGGPYNEQFF	TGTGCCAGCAACCCAACAGGGGGACCCTACAATGAGCAGTTCTTC
TRBV11-2	14	TRBD1	TRBJ2-5	NA	CASSVRSGGETQYF	TGTGCCAGCAGTGTAAGATCAGGGGGAGAGACCCAGTACTTC
TRBV7-9	16	NA	TRBJ1-4	NA	CASSPSEGGSGEKLFF	TGTGCCAGCAGCCCATCGGAGGGTGGGAGCGGTGAAAAACTGTTTTTT
TRBV7-2	15	NA	TRBJ1-5	NA	CAGSSDGWPNQPQHF	TGTGCCGGCAGCTCCGATGGGTGGCCTAATCAGCCCCAGCATTTT
TRBV4-2	16	TRBD2	TRBJ2-5	few	CASSQRLAGIQETQYF	TGTGCCAGCAGCCAAAGGCTAGCGGGGATTCAAGAGACCCAGTACTTC
TRBV20-1	17	NA	TRBJ2-3	NA	CSARLESLLPFTDTQYF	TGCAGTGCTAGACTGGAATCCCTTCTTCCATTCACAGATACGCAGTATTTT
TRBV7-8	16	NA	TRBJ1-6	few	CASSLVVASPNSPLHF	TGTGCCAGCAGCTTAGTAGTTGCTTCACCTAATTCACCCCTCCACTTT
TRBV2	13	NA	TRBJ1-4	NA	CASGTTTNEKLFF	TGTGCCAGCGGGACTACAACTAATGAAAAACTGTTTTTT
TRBV6-5	14	NA	TRBJ2-7	NA	CASKLFTGGYEQYF	TGTGCCAGCAAGTTGTTTACCGGAGGTTACGAGCAGTACTTC
TRBV9	15	NA	TRBJ1-1	NA	CASSGGGGGGTEAFF	TGTGCCAGCAGCGGTGGGGGAGGAGGGGGCACTGAAGCTTTCTTT
TRBV28	13	NA	TRBJ2-1	NA	CASTRGDHNEQFF	TGTGCCAGCACCAGGGGGGACCACAATGAGCAGTTCTTC
TRBV18	15	TRBD1	TRBJ2-5	NA	CASSPRDRYEETQYF	TGTGCCAGCTCACCAAGGGACAGGTACGAAGAGACCCAGTACTTC
TRBV12-5	15	TRBD1	TRBJ2-3	few	CASGLPGQGADTQYF	TGTGCTAGTGGTTTGCCCGGACAGGGGGCAGATACGCAGTATTTT
TRBV28	15	TRBD1	TRBJ2-7	NA	CASSFPRQGAGEQYF	TGTGCCAGCAGTTTTCCCCGACAGGGGGCGGGAGAGCAGTACTTC
TRBV6-2/TRBV6-3	12	TRBD2	TRBJ2-5	NA	CAVRGDQETQYF	TGTGCCGTCCGGGGGGACCAAGAGACCCAGTACTTC
TRBV6-2/TRBV6-3	14	NA	TRBJ2-3	few	CASSYHRVADTQYF	TGTGCCAGCTCCTACCACAGGGTGGCAGATACGCAGTATTTT
TRBV7-2	14	TRBD1	TRBJ1-2	NA	CASSFGTGVAGYTF	TGTGCCAGCAGCTTTGGGACAGGGGTAGCTGGCTACACCTTC
TRBV5-4	24	TRBD1	TRBJ1-2	few	CASSSISLIPAVTLWGQGDYGYTF	TGTGCCAGCAGCTCGATAAGCCTAATTCCCGCTGTAACATTGTGGGGACAGGGAGACTATGGCTACACCTTC
TRBV9	16	NA	TRBJ2-5	few	CASSVELADPGETQYF	TGTGCCAGCAGCGTAGAATTAGCGGATCCTGGGGAGACCCAGTACTTC
TRBV4-1	14	TRBD1	TRBJ2-7	few	CASGIRQGNYEQYF	TGCGCCAGCGGAATCCGACAGGGAAACTACGAGCAGTACTTC
TRBV12-3/TRBV12-4	13	NA	TRBJ2-1	few	CASSLLGNNEQFF	TGTGCCAGCAGTTTGTTAGGAAACAATGAGCAGTTCTTC
TRBV11-2	15	TRBD1	TRBJ2-5	NA	CASSLIGTDQETQYF	TGTGCCAGCAGCTTAATTGGGACAGACCAAGAGACCCAGTACTTC
TRBV6-6	16	TRBD1	TRBJ2-4	NA	CASTGGTGGPKNIQYF	TGTGCCAGCACCGGAGGGACAGGGGGCCCGAAAAACATTCAGTACTTC
TRBV7-2	17	TRBD1	TRBJ2-4	few	CASSSPGQPSNFLIQYF	TGTGCCAGCAGCTCACCGGGACAGCCATCAAATTTTTTGATTCAGTACTTC
TRBV6-4	14	TRBD1	TRBJ2-1	few	CASSPGQGPNEQFF	TGTGCCAGCAGCCCGGGACAGGGGCCAAATGAGCAGTTCTTC
TRBV12-3/TRBV12-4	13	NA	TRBJ2-3	NA	CASSFGHPDTQYF	TGTGCCAGCAGTTTTGGACATCCAGATACGCAGTATTTT
TRBV10-3	14	NA	TRBJ1-5	few	CAISGQSVHQPQHF	TGTGCCATCAGTGGGCAGTCCGTCCATCAGCCCCAGCATTTT
TRBV29-1	12	NA	TRBJ2-7	NA	CSVVTGSPEQYF	TGCAGCGTTGTTACAGGGAGTCCCGAGCAGTACTTC
TRBV12-3/TRBV12-4	14	TRBD1	TRBJ1-2	NA	CASRPTTGGDGYTF	TGTGCCAGCAGGCCAACGACAGGGGGGGATGGCTACACCTTC
TRBV20-1	13	NA	TRBJ2-7	NA	CSARQATSDEQYF	TGCAGTGCTAGGCAGGCCACCTCGGACGAGCAGTACTTC
TRBV5-1	15	NA	TRBJ2-5	NA	CASSRRVGTGETQYF	TGCGCCAGCAGCCGCCGGGTGGGAACGGGAGAGACCCAGTACTTC
TRBV12-3/TRBV12-4	14	NA	TRBJ2-1	few	CASSLDPISNEQFF	TGTGCCAGCAGTTTAGACCCCATTAGTAATGAGCAGTTCTTC
TRBV9	19	TRBD2	TRBJ2-1	NA	CASSNPARAGGYTHNEQFF	TGTGCCAGCAGCAACCCGGCGAGAGCGGGGGGCTATACTCACAATGAGCAGTTCTTC
TRBV9	19	TRBD2	TRBJ2-3	NA	CASSPGLAGGPLLTDTQYF	TGTGCCAGCAGCCCAGGACTAGCGGGGGGCCCACTCCTCACAGATACGCAGTATTTT
TRBV6-5	15	TRBD2	TRBJ2-5	NA	CASSPGGPGQETQYF	TGTGCCAGCAGCCCGGGGGGGCCTGGGCAAGAGACCCAGTACTTC
TRBV6-2/TRBV6-3	12	NA	TRBJ1-1	NA	CASSYNFGEAFF	TGTGCCAGCAGTTACAATTTCGGTGAAGCTTTCTTT
TRBV11-1	15	NA	TRBJ2-7	few	CASSRTGTISYEQYF	TGTGCCAGCAGCCGAACCGGGACAATCTCCTACGAGCAGTACTTC
TRBV4-1	18	TRBD1	TRBJ1-6	few	CASSQGDRPSSYNSPLHF	TGCGCCAGCAGCCAAGGGGACAGGCCGAGCTCCTATAATTCACCCCTCCACTTT
TRBV20-1	15	NA	TRBJ2-3	few	CSAFWTGLRTDTQYF	TGCAGTGCTTTTTGGACTGGCCTCCGCACAGATACGCAGTATTTT
TRBV5-1	14	TRBD1	TRBJ2-1	NA	CASSYGQAYNEQFF	TGCGCCAGCAGCTACGGACAGGCTTACAATGAGCAGTTCTTC
TRBV7-2	15	NA	TRBJ2-3	NA	CASSSPGGLGDTQYF	TGTGCCAGCAGCTCCCCTGGGGGACTCGGAGATACGCAGTATTTT
TRBV5-1	13	TRBD2	TRBJ2-1	NA	CASSSGLANEQFF	TGCGCCAGCAGCTCGGGACTAGCAAATGAGCAGTTCTTC
TRBV4-1	13	NA	TRBJ1-1	NA	CASSQGDSTEAFF	TGCGCCAGCAGCCAAGGAGATAGCACTGAAGCTTTCTTT
TRBV6-5	14	TRBD1	TRBJ1-6	many	CASSRTGKNSPLHF	TGTGCCAGCAGTAGGACAGGGAAGAATTCACCCCTCCACTTT
TRBV9	17	NA	TRBJ2-1	NA	CASSPPGRGVLYNEQFF	TGTGCCAGCAGCCCCCCCGGGCGGGGAGTCCTATACAATGAGCAGTTCTTC
TRBV7-9	14	NA	TRBJ1-4	NA	CASSFDRTNEKLFF	TGTGCCAGCAGCTTTGACCGAACTAATGAAAAACTGTTTTTT
TRBV7-9	15	TRBD1	TRBJ2-4	NA	CASSSIRDRENIQYF	TGTGCCAGCAGCTCAATCCGGGACAGAGAAAACATTCAGTACTTC
TRBV4-1	15	NA	TRBJ2-1	NA	CASGPASDGYNEQFF	TGCGCCAGCGGCCCCGCTAGCGATGGCTACAATGAGCAGTTCTTC
TRBV10-3	13	TRBD1	TRBJ2-5	many	CAISGDRGETQYF	TGTGCCATCAGTGGGGACAGGGGCGAGACCCAGTACTTC